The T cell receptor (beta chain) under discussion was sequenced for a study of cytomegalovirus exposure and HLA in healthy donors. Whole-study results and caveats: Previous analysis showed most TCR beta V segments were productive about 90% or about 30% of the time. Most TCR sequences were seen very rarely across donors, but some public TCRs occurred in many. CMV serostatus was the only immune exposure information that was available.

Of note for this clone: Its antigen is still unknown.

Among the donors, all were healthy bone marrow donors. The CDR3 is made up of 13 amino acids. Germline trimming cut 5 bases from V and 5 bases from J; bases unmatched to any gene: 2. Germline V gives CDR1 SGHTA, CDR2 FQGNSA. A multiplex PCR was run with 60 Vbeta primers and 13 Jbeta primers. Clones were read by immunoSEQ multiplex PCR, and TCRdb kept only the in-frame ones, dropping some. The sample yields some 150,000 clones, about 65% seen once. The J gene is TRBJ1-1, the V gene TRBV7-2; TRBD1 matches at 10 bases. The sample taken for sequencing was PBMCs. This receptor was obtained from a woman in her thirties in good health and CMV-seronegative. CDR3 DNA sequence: TGTGCCAGCAGCGAGGGACAGGGGACTGAAGCTTTCTTT. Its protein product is CASSEGQGTEAFF.